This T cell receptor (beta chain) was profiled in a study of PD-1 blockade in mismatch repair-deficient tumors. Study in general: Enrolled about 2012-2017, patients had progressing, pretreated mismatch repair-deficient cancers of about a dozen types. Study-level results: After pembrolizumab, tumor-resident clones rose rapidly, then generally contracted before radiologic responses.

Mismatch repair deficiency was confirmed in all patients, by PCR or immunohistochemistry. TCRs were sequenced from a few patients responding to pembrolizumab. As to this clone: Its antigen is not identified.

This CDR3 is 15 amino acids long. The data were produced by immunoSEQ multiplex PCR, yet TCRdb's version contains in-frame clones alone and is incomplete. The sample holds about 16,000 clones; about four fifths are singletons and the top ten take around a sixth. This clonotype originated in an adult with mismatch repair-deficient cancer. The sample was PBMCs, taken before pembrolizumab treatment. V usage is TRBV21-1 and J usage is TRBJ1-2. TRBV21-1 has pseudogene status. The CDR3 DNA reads TGTGCCAGCAGCTCGCCCGACGGGAAGGTGCGTGGCTACACCTTC. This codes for CASSSPDGKVRGYTF.